This TCR beta chain was captured in a study of T cells in Graves' hyperthyroidism and ophthalmopathy. It was considered stable Graves' hyperthyroidism when ophthalmopathy did not progress within 18 months. Study findings and constraints: A model built on 13 V-J features separated ophthalmopathy from stable hyperthyroidism. Progression to ophthalmopathy was predicted a median of roughly 6.8 months early.

The table lists this clonotype with a few counts. No antigen is known for it. Germline trimming cut 5 bases from V and 7 bases from J; bases unmatched to any gene: 15. This CDR3 is 16 amino acids long. CDR1 and CDR2 (germline): SGHVS, FNYEAQ. TCR beta CDR3 region amplification was performed from RNA transcripts. HTBI primers were used for first-round RT-PCR of the TCR CDR3. TCRdb reanalysed the multiplex PCR reads using MiXCR and keeps one entry per CDR3 protein. Among a few hundred thousand distinct CDR3 sequences, roughly 46% were seen once, and the ten largest hold around 7.7%. Sequencing was carried out using peripheral blood or thyroid tissue (not recorded which). This receptor was identified in a woman aged 18-29 years with Graves' hyperthyroidism. The V and J genes are TRBV7-6 and TRBJ2-7, with 9 nucleotides matching TRBD1. The CDR3 nucleotides are TGTGCCAGCAGCCCCTATACAGGGGGCGGGGGCGGGGAGCAGTACTTC. Amino acids: CASSPYTGGGGGEQYF.